The next 15 T cell receptor beta chains were all read from a single sample in a study of monozygotic twins with inflammatory bowel disease. For each CDR3 protein, TCRdb gives one entry from its re-call of the 5' RACE reads, without DNA. In all, the sample yields approximately 200,000 distinct CDR3 sequences. Specimen: blood. These receptors came from a human donor with ulcerative colitis or Crohn's disease, or a healthy co-twin of an affected twin (not recorded which).

V usage is TRBV9 and J usage is TRBJ2-2; no DNA is available, so the TRBD1 call from TCRdb remains unchecked. This CDR3 is 17 amino acids long. Germline V CDR1 and CDR2: SGDLS, YYNGEE. The CDR3 protein is CASSAGWGGLVTGELFF.

The chain employs TRBV28 and TRBJ1-1; TCRdb gives TRBD1 as the D gene, but with no DNA this cannot be confirmed. Germline assignment: CDR1 MDHEN and CDR2 SYDVKM. The CDR3 covers 14 residues. CDR3 sequence: CASSHDRGELEAFF. The whole variable domain, remainder taken from reference TRBV28 and TRBJ1-1, is DVKVTQSSRYLVKRTGEKVFLECVQDMDHENMFWYRQDPGLGLRLIYFSYDVKMKEKGDIPEGYSVSREKKERFSLILESASTNQTSMYLCASSHDRGELEAFFGQGTRLTVV.

This chain joins TRBV4-3 and TRBJ1-3; TCRdb's D call, TRBD1, is unchecked because there is no DNA. The CDR3 is 15 amino acids. Germline lookup yields CDR1 LGHNA and CDR2 YSLEER. The CDR3 spells CASSRGTESGNTIYF.

The chain couples TRBV12-3 or TRBV12-4 to TRBJ1-1. This CDR3 has 12 residues. The CDR3 reads CASSPKNTEAFF.

The V and J genes are TRBV20-1 and TRBJ2-1. The CDR3 loop spans 11 amino acids. CDR1 DFQATT and CDR2 SNEGSKA come from the germline V gene (reference sequence). This CDR3 is CSAVAFYEQFF.

The chain uses TRBV18 and TRBJ2-2. Per the germline V gene, CDR1 is KGHSH and CDR2 is LQKENI. CDR3 length: 15 amino acids. The CDR3 sequence: CASSPRMPNTGELFF.

The chain has TRBV29-1 and TRBJ2-7. The CDR3 totals 16 residues. Germline-derived CDR1 and CDR2 are SQVTM and ANQGSEA. The CDR3 loop is CSVEDKEIQRLYEQYF.

The chain couples TRBV5-1 to TRBJ2-7; TCRdb outputs TRBD1, but without DNA this stays unchecked. Per the germline V gene, CDR1 is SGHRS and CDR2 is YFSETQ. This CDR3 has 12 residues. This CDR3 is CASSRQSYEQYF.

This chain connects TRBV10-3 to TRBJ2-5; TCRdb's D call of TRBD2 is untestable without DNA. Per germline, CDR1 ENHRY and CDR2 SYGVKD. The CDR3 runs to 16 residues. The CDR3 sequence is CAISEGGSGTQETQYF.

The V gene is TRBV7-2, the J gene TRBJ2-3; TCRdb indicates TRBD2, and absent DNA this call remains unverified. Looked up from germline, CDR1 is SGHTA and CDR2 is FQGNSA. CDR3 length: 16 residues. CDR3 sequence reads: CASSLPTSGRGVTQYF.

The V and J genes are TRBV29-1 and TRBJ2-7; TCRdb calls TRBD1, which cannot be checked without DNA. The CDR3 covers 13 residues. The germline V gene has CDR1 SQVTM and CDR2 ANQGSEA. CDR3 sequence: CSVRTGNFGEQYF.

The chain has TRBV5-1 and TRBJ1-2; checking the TCRdb D call of TRBD1 is not possible without DNA. Germline CDR1 and CDR2: SGHRS and YFSETQ. The CDR3 has 15 amino acids. This chain's CDR3 is CASSLDWTGSYGYTF. Variable domain in full (rest from reference TRBV5-1 and TRBJ1-2): KAGVTQTPRYLIKTRGQQVTLSCSPISGHRSVSWYQQTPGQGLQFLFEYFSETQRNKGNFPGRFSGRQFSNSRSEMNVSTLELGDSALYLCASSLDWTGSYGYTFGSGTRLTVV.

The chain carries TRBV5-1 and TRBJ1-2; TCRdb's assignment of TRBD1 cannot be checked, as there is no DNA. This CDR3 has 13 amino acids. CDR1 is SGHRS and CDR2 is YFSETQ in the germline V gene. CDR3 in amino acids: CASSLAQGDGYTF.

This rearrangement joins TRBV3-1 to TRBJ2-2; TCRdb proposes TRBD1, but this gene call is untestable without DNA. There are 15 residues in the CDR3. Per germline, CDR1 LGHDT and CDR2 YNNKEL (reference sequence). The CDR3 loop is CASSQGRGNTGELFF. Supplemented by reference TRBV3-1 and TRBJ2-2, the full variable domain reads DTAVSQTPKYLVTQMGNDKSIKCEQNLGHDTMYWYKQDSKKFLKIMFSYNNKELIINETVPNRFSPKSPDKAHLNLHINSLELGDSAVYFCASSQGRGNTGELFFGEGSRLTVL.

The chain links TRBV19 to TRBJ2-5; with no DNA, the TCRdb D assignment of TRBD1 cannot be verified. This CDR3 has 14 residues. CDR1 and CDR2 (germline): LNHDA, SQIVND (reference sequence). This chain's CDR3 is CASSNSGGGETQYF.